This T cell receptor beta chain was documented in a study of blood T cell repertoires in COVID-19. Study details: The analysed material was cDNA or gDNA that came from T cells, B-cell-depleted T cells, or PBMCs.

CDR1 and CDR2 from the germline V gene are SGHDT and YYEEEE. The length of the CDR3 is 16 residues. With 3 bases clipped from V and 2 bases from J, the junction kept 6 bases outside the gene matches. Some clones are missing from TCRdb's copy, which holds only in-frame ones; the method was immunoSEQ multiplex PCR. Of over 100,000 clones in the sample, about 87% were seen once. The sample was peripheral blood. The receptor's source is a man aged 50-59 years with active COVID-19. V is TRBV5-6 and J is TRBJ2-5, with 11 bases fitting TRBD1. DNA of the CDR3: TGTGCCAGCAGCTGGGGGGACAGGGGGTCACAAGAGACCCAGTACTTC. Protein sequence: CASSWGDRGSQETQYF.